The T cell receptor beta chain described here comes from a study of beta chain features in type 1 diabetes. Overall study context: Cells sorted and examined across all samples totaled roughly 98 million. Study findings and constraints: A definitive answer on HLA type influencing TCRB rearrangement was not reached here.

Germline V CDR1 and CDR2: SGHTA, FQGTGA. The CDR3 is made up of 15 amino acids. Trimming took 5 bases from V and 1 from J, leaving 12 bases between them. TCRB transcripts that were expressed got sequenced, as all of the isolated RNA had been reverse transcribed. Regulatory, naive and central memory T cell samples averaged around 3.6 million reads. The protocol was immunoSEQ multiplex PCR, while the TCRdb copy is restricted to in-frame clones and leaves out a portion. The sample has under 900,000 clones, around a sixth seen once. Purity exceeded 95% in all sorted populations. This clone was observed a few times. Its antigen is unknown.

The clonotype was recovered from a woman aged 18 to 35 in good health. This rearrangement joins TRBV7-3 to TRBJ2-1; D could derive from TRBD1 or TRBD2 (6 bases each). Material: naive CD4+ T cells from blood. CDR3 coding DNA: TGTGCCAGCAGCCGGGGCGGGACATCCTACAATGAGCAGTTCTTC. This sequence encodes CASSRGGTSYNEQFF.